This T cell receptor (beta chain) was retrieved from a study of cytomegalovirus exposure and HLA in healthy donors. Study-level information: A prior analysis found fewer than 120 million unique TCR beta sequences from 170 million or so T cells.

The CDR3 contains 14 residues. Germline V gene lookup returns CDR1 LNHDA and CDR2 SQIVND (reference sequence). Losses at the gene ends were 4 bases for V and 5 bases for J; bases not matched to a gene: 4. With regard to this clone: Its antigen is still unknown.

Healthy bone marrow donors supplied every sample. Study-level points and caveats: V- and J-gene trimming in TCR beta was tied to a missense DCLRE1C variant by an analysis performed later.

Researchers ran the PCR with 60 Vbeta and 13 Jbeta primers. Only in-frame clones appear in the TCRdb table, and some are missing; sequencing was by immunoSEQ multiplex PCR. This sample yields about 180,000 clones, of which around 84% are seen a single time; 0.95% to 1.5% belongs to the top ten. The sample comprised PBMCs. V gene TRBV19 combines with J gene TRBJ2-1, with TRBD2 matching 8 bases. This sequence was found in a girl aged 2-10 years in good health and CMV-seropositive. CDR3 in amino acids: CASSSWGLDNEQFF. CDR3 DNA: TGTGCCAGTAGTAGTTGGGGACTAGACAATGAGCAGTTCTTC.